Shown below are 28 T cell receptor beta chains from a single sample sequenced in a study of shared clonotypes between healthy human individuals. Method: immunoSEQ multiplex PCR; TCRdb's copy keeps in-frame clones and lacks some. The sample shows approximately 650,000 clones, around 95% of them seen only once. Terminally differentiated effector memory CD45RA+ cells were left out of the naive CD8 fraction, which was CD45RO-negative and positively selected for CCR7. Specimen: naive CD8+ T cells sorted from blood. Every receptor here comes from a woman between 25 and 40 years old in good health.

The CDR3 bases are TGTGCCACGAGTAGGACAGGGGACTTCAATCAGCCCCAGCATTTT. It encodes CATSRTGDFNQPQHF. V is TRBV15 and J is TRBJ1-5; TRBD1 matches at 9 bases. Looked up from germline, CDR1 is LNHNV and CDR2 is YYDKDF (reference sequence). Unmatched junction bases numbered 9, after V lost 9 bases and J lost 3 bases. This CDR3 has 15 amino acids.

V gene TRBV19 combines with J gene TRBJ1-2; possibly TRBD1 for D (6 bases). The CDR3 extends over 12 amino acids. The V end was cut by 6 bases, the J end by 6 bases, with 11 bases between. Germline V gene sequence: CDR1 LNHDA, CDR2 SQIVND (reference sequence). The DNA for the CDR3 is TGTGCCAGTAGGGTGGGGGGCGATGGCTACACCTTC. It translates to CASRVGGDGYTF.

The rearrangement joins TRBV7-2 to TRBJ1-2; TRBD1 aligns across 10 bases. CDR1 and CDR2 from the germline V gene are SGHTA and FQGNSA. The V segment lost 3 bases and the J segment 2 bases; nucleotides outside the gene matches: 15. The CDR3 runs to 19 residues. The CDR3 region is CASSFHRPGTGVNNYGYTF. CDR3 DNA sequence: TGTGCCAGCAGCTTCCATCGTCCCGGGACAGGGGTAAACAACTATGGCTACACCTTC.

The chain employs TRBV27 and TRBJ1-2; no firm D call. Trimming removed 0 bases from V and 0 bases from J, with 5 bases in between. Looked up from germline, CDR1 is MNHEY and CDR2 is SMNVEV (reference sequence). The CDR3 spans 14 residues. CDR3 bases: TGTGCCAGCAGTTTATCACCGCCTAACTATGGCTACACCTTC. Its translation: CASSLSPPNYGYTF.

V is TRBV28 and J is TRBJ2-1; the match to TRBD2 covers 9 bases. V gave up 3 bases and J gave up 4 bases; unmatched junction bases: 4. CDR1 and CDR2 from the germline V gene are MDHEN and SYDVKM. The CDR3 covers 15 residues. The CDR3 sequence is CASSFSLAGYNEQFF. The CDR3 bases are TGTGCCAGCAGTTTTTCCCTAGCGGGATACAATGAGCAGTTCTTC.

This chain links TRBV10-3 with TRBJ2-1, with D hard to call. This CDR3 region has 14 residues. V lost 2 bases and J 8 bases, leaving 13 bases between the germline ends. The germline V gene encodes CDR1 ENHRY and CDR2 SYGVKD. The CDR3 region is CAISEGTPADEQFF. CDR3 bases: TGTGCCATCAGTGAGGGAACCCCGGCGGATGAGCAGTTCTTC.

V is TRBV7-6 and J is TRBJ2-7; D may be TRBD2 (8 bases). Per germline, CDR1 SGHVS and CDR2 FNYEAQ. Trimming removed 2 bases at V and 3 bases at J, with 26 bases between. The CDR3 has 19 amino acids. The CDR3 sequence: CASSLTSERGLAGFYEQYF. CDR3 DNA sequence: TGTGCCAGCAGCTTAACGTCAGAGAGGGGGCTAGCGGGCTTCTACGAGCAGTACTTC.

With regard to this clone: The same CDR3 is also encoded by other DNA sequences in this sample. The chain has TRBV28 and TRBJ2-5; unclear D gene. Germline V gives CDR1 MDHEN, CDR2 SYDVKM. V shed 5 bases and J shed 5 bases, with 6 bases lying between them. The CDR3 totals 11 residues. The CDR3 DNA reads TGTGCCAGCAGTCCCGGGGAGACCCAGTACTTC. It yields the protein CASSPGETQYF.

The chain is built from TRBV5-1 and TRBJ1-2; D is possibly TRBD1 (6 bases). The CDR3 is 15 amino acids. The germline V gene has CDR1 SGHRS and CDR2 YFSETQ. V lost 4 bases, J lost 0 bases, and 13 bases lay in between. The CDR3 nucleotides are TGCGCCAGCAGCCTCACAGGGACCTCTAACTATGGCTACACCTTC. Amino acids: CASSLTGTSNYGYTF.

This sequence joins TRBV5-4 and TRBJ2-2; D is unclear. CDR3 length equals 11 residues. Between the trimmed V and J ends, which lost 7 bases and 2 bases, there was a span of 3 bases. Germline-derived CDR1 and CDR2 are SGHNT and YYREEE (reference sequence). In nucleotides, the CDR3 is TGTGCCAGCGCAAACACCGGGGAGCTGTTTTTT. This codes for CASANTGELFF.

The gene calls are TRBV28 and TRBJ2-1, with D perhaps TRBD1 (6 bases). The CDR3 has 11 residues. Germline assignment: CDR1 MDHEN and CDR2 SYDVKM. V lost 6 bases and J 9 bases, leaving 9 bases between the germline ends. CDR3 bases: TGTGCCAGCAGCCAGGGGATTGAGCAGTTCTTC. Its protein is CASSQGIEQFF.

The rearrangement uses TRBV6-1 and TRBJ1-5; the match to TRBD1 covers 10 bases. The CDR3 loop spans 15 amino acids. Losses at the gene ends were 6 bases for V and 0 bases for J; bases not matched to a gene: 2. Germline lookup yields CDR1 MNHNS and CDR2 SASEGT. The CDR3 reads CASSGTGDSNQPQHF. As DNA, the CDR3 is TGTGCCAGCAGCGGGACAGGGGATAGCAATCAGCCCCAGCATTTT.

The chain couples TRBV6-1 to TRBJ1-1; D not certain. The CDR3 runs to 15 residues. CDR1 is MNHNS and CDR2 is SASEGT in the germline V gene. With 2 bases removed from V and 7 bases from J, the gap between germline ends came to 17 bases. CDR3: CASSEWAQSADEAFF. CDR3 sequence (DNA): TGTGCCAGCAGTGAATGGGCCCAGAGTGCTGATGAAGCTTTCTTT.

CDR3 coding DNA: TGTGCCAGCAGTCCCTTAGGGCGCGATCAGCCCCAGCATTTT. Translated: CASSPLGRDQPQHF. The rearrangement joins TRBV27 to TRBJ1-5; D unclear. In germline, CDR1 is MNHEY, CDR2 SMNVEV (reference sequence). V gave up 5 bases and J gave up 5 bases, with 13 bases separating them. There are 14 residues in the CDR3.

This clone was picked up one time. The CDR3 is CASSYTGTTNTEAFF. In DNA, the CDR3 is TGTGCCAGCAGTTATACCGGGACCACTAACACTGAAGCTTTCTTT. The J gene is TRBJ1-1, the V gene TRBV2, with TRBD1 as a possible D gene (5 bases). The CDR3 covers 15 residues. V was clipped by 5 bases and J by 2 bases, with 15 bases between them. Germline lookup yields CDR1 SNHLY and CDR2 FYNNEI.

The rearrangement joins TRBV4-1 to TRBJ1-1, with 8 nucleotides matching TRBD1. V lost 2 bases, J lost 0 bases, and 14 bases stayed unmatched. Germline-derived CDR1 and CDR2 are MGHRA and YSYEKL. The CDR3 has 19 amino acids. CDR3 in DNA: TGCGCCAGCAGCCAAAACCCAACGGGACAGGCTTACATGAACACTGAAGCTTTCTTT. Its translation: CASSQNPTGQAYMNTEAFF.

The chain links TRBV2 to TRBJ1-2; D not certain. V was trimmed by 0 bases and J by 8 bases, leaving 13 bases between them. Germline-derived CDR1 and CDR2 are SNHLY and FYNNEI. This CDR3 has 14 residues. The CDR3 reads CASSEALGREGYTF. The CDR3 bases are TGTGCCAGCAGTGAAGCGCTTGGACGGGAAGGCTACACCTTC.

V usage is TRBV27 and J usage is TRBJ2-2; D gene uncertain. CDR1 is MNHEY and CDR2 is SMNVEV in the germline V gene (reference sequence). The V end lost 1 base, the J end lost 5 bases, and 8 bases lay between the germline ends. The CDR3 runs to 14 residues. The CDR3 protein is CASSLWPLTGELFF. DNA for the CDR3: TGTGCCAGCAGTTTATGGCCTTTAACCGGGGAGCTGTTTTTT.

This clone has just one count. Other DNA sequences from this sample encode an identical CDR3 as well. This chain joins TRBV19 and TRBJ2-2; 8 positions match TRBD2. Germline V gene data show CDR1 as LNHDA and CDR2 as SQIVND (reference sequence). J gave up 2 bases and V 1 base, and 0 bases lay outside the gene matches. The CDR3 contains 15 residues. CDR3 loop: CASSIVAGNTGELFF. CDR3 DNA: TGTGCCAGTAGTATAGTAGCGGGAAACACCGGGGAGCTGTTTTTT.

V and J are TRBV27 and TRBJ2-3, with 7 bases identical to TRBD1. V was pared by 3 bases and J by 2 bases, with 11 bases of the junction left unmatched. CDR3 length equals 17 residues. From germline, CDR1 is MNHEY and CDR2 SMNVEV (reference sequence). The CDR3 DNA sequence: TGTGCCAGCAGTTTCCAACCGGCCGGGACAGTCACAGATACGCAGTATTTT. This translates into CASSFQPAGTVTDTQYF.

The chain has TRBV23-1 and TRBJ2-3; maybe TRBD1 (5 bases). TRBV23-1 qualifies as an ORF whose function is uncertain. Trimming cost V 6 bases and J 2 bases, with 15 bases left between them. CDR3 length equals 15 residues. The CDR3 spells CASRYTGFNTDTQYF. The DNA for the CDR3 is TGCGCCAGCAGGTATACAGGTTTTAACACAGATACGCAGTATTTT.

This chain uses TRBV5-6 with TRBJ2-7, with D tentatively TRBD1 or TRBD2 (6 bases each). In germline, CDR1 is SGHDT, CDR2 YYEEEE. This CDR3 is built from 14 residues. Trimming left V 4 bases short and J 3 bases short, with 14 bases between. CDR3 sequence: CASSAGTPSYEQYF. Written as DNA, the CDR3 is TGTGCCAGCAGCGCGGGGACACCCAGCTACGAGCAGTACTTC.

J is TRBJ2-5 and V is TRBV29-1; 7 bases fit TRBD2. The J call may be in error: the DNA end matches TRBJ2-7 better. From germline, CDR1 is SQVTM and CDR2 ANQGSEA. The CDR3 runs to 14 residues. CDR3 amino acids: CSVGLTSPPYEQYF. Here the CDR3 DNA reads TGCAGCGTTGGGTTGACTAGCCCTCCTTACGAGCAGTACTTC.

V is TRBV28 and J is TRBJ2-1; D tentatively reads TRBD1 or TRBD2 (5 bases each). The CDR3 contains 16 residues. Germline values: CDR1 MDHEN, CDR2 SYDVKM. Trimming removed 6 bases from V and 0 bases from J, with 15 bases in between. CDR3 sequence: CASSWGFQSSYNEQFF. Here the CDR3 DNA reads TGTGCCAGCAGCTGGGGGTTCCAGAGCTCCTACAATGAGCAGTTCTTC.

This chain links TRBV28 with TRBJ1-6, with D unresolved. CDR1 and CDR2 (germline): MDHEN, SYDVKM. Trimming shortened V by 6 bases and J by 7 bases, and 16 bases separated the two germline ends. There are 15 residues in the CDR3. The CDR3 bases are TGTGCCAGCAGCCCGGACGTCGCCCTCAATTCACCCCTCCACTTT. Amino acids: CASSPDVALNSPLHF.

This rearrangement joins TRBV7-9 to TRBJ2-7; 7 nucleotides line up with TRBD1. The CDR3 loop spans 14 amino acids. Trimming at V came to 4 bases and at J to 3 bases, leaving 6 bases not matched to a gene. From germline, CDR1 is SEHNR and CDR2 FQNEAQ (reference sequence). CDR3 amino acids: CASSSGQRVYEQYF. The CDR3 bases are TGTGCCAGCAGCTCGGGACAGAGAGTCTACGAGCAGTACTTC.

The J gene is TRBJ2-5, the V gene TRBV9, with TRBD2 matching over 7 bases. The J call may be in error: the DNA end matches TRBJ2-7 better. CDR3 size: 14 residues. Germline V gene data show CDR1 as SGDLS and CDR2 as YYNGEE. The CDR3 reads CASSVGGSIDEQYF. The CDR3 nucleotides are TGTGCCAGCAGCGTAGGCGGGAGTATCGACGAGCAGTACTTC.

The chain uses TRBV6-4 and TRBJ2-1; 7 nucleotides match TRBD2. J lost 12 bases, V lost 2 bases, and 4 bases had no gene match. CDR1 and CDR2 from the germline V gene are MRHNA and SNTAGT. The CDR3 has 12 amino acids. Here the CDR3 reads CASSDPGEGQFF. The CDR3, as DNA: TGTGCCAGCAGTGACCCGGGGGAGGGGCAGTTCTTC.